These 25 T cell receptor beta chains came from one sample sequenced in a study of shared clonotypes between healthy human individuals. The protocol was immunoSEQ multiplex PCR, while the TCRdb copy is restricted to in-frame clones and leaves out a portion. Of 2,500,000 or so clones detected, roughly 92% appear once; the ten largest clones hold around 0.15%. The sequenced material came from naive CD4+ T cells sorted from blood. Subset reported: CD45RA+ positively selected. The receptor set was obtained from a man aged 18 to 29 in good health.

The chain links TRBV6-1 to TRBJ2-7; TRBD1 agrees at 8 bases. Germline loops: CDR1 MNHNS, CDR2 SASEGT. Losses at the gene ends were 7 bases for V and 7 bases for J; bases not matched to a gene: 12. The CDR3 covers 14 residues. CDR3 coding DNA: TGTGCCAGCAAGGAGGAGACAGGGGCGCGGGAGCAGTACTTC. It yields the protein CASKEETGAREQYF.

The gene calls are TRBV4-3 and TRBJ2-7; D call uncertain. This CDR3 is 10 amino acids long. CDR1 and CDR2 from the germline V gene are LGHNA and YSLEER. The germline V and J ends were trimmed by 4 bases and 9 bases, with 7 bases remaining between them. The CDR3 coding sequence is TGCGCCAGCAGCCTTGGTGGGCAGTACTTC. This codes for CASSLGGQYF.

V is TRBV28 and J is TRBJ2-6; D ambiguous. The V gene lost 5 bases and the J gene lost 4 bases, with 9 bases spanning the gap. The CDR3 is 14 residues long. Germline lookup yields CDR1 MDHEN and CDR2 SYDVKM. The CDR3 DNA sequence: TGTGCCAGCAGTCCCTTACCAGGGGCCAACGTCCTGACTTTC. Translating it yields CASSPLPGANVLTF.

V is TRBV5-4 and J is TRBJ2-2; 8 bases map to TRBD2. This CDR3 comprises 16 residues. The germline V gene has CDR1 SGHNT and CDR2 YYREEE (reference sequence). With V trimmed by 0 bases and J by 3 bases, 4 bases remained unmatched. CDR3 DNA sequence: TGTGCCAGCAGCTTGGCGGGAGGGAGGGACACCGGGGAGCTGTTTTTT. Translated: CASSLAGGRDTGELFF.

The chain employs TRBV6-5 and TRBJ2-5, with 10 bases fitting TRBD2. CDR1 and CDR2 from the germline V gene are MNHEY and SVGAGI. V was pared by 6 bases and J by 4 bases, with 5 bases of the junction left unmatched. There are 14 residues in the CDR3. In DNA, the CDR3 is TGTGCCAGCAGCCCTGCTAGCGGGGGAGAGACCCAGTACTTC. It encodes CASSPASGGETQYF.

J is TRBJ1-3 and V is TRBV7-2; a weak D match, TRBD1 (5 bases). Per the germline V gene, CDR1 is SGHTA and CDR2 is FQGNSA. This CDR3 spans 15 amino acids. Trimming stripped 3 bases from V and 0 bases from J, with 9 bases between. The CDR3 DNA reads as TGTGCCAGCAGCTTTTACCAGGGCTCTGGAAACACCATATATTTT. Amino acids: CASSFYQGSGNTIYF.

The rearrangement links TRBV27 to TRBJ1-5, with D possibly TRBD1 on 5 matching bases. CDR3 length: 15 residues. Per germline, CDR1 MNHEY and CDR2 SMNVEV (reference sequence). With 5 bases removed from V and 7 bases from J, the gap between germline ends came to 18 bases. CDR3 DNA: TGTGCCAGCAGTCCCGGGACGGATGGCGGGCAGCCCCAGCATTTT. Protein product: CASSPGTDGGQPQHF.

This rearrangement joins TRBV15 to TRBJ2-2; tentatively, D is TRBD1 (6 bases). The germline V and J ends were trimmed by 0 bases and 6 bases, with 11 bases remaining between them. CDR1 is LNHNV and CDR2 is YYDKDF in the germline V gene (reference sequence). This CDR3 has 15 residues. CDR3 in amino acids: CATSRDYGGAGELFF. CDR3 DNA sequence: TGTGCCACCAGCAGAGATTATGGGGGCGCCGGGGAGCTGTTTTTT. Supplemented by reference TRBV15 and TRBJ2-2, the full variable domain reads DAMVIQNPRYQVTQFGKPVTLSCSQTLNHNVMYWYQQKSSQAPKLLFHYYDKDFNNEADTPDNFQSRRPNTSFCFLDIRSPGLGDTAMYLCATSRDYGGAGELFFGEGSRLTVL.

Concerning this clone: Other nucleotide sequences from this sample produce the same CDR3. J is TRBJ2-3 and V is TRBV5-1; D is possibly TRBD1 (6 bases). The CDR3 totals 14 residues. V gave up 3 bases and J gave up 0 bases, with 8 bases separating them. Germline V CDR1 and CDR2: SGHRS, YFSETQ. CDR3 bases: TGCGCCAGCAGCTCGGGGACAAGCACAGATACGCAGTATTTT. As protein: CASSSGTSTDTQYF.

V and J are TRBV10-3 and TRBJ2-1, with 13 bases fitting TRBD2. Germline CDR1 reads ENHRY; CDR2 reads SYGVKD. Trimming at V came to 2 bases and at J to 9 bases, leaving 4 bases not matched to a gene. The CDR3 has 15 residues. The CDR3 bases are TGTGCCATCAGTGAGACTAGCGGGGGGGCCACTGAGCAGTTCTTC. Translated, it gives CAISETSGGATEQFF.

The chain links TRBV7-2 to TRBJ1-1; TRBD1 might be the D (6 bases). V lost 7 bases, J lost 3 bases, and 18 bases lay in between. The CDR3 length is 15 residues. CDR1 and CDR2 from the germline V gene are SGHTA and FQGNSA. The CDR3 spells CASKGGLGLYTEAFF. The CDR3 DNA is TGTGCCAGCAAGGGGGGTTTGGGGTTGTACACTGAAGCTTTCTTT.

The chain joins TRBV5-1 to TRBJ1-2; the match to TRBD1 covers 8 bases. V lost 0 bases, J lost 4 bases, and 2 bases stayed unmatched. There are 14 residues in the CDR3. The germline V gene encodes CDR1 SGHRS and CDR2 YFSETQ. The CDR3 region has the DNA TGCGCCAGCAGCTTGGTTGGACAGGGCTATGGCTACACCTTC. Translation gives CASSLVGQGYGYTF. The full variable domain, in which reference TRBV5-1 and TRBJ1-2 provide the parts outside the CDR3, is KAGVTQTPRYLIKTRGQQVTLSCSPISGHRSVSWYQQTPGQGLQFLFEYFSETQRNKGNFPGRFSGRQFSNSRSEMNVSTLELGDSALYLCASSLVGQGYGYTFGSGTRLTVV.

This clone has just one count. The rearrangement joins TRBV4-2 to TRBJ1-2, with D perhaps TRBD1 (5 bases). This CDR3 spans 13 amino acids. Trimming pared 0 bases from V and 12 bases from J, leaving 14 bases between. Germline V gene lookup returns CDR1 LGHNA and CDR2 YNFKEQ. DNA of the CDR3: TGTGCCAGCAGCCAAGATGGGACCTATATGCACACCTTC. Translated: CASSQDGTYMHTF.

This CDR3 reads CASSPASPGTEAFF. In DNA, the CDR3 is TGCGCCAGCAGCCCGGCCTCGCCAGGGACTGAAGCTTTCTTT. This sequence joins TRBV5-1 and TRBJ1-1; D might be TRBD1 (5 bases). The germline gives CDR1 SGHRS, CDR2 YFSETQ. This CDR3 is built from 14 residues. Trimming took off 4 bases at V and 5 bases at J, with 15 bases between the two ends.

The chain links TRBV27 to TRBJ2-7; D could derive from TRBD1 or TRBD2 (5 bases each). Deletions cut 0 bases from V and 4 bases from J, with 19 bases between. Germline lookup yields CDR1 MNHEY and CDR2 SMNVEV (reference sequence). CDR3 length: 17 residues. The CDR3 protein is CASSLSPSGEGRYEQYF. The CDR3 DNA sequence: TGTGCCAGCAGTTTATCCCCTTCGGGTGAGGGGCGGTACGAGCAGTACTTC.

The V call is TRBV5-4, the J call TRBJ2-7; a possible D gene is TRBD1 (5 bases). This CDR3 is built from 13 residues. From germline, CDR1 is SGHNT and CDR2 YYREEE (reference sequence). V lost 2 bases, J lost 2 bases, and 8 bases lay in between. CDR3 bases: TGTGCCAGCAGCTTACAGGAAACCTACGAGCAGTACTTC. This gives the protein CASSLQETYEQYF.

This chain links TRBV19 with TRBJ1-1; D possibly corresponds to TRBD1 (6 bases). Trimming removed 0 bases from V and 6 bases from J, with 8 bases in between. The CDR3 consists of 13 residues. Germline CDR1 is LNHDA and CDR2 is SQIVND (reference sequence). The CDR3 protein is CASSIEGAAEAFF. The CDR3 DNA sequence: TGTGCCAGTAGTATAGAGGGGGCGGCTGAAGCTTTCTTT.

The chain recombines TRBV5-4 with TRBJ2-3, with D possibly being TRBD1 (5 bases). This CDR3 has 15 amino acids. Trimming cost V 3 bases and J 1 base, with 12 bases left between them. Germline V gene sequence: CDR1 SGHNT, CDR2 YYREEE (reference sequence). In DNA, the CDR3 is TGTGCCAGCAGCTCCCGACAGAAGGGCACAGATACGCAGTATTTT. Protein: CASSSRQKGTDTQYF.

The V gene is TRBV5-1, the J gene TRBJ2-2, with 8 bases lining up with TRBD1. This CDR3 has 15 residues. V gave up 3 bases and J gave up 2 bases; unmatched junction bases: 3. CDR1 and CDR2 from the germline V gene are SGHRS and YFSETQ. CDR3 nucleotides: TGCGCCAGCAGCTGGACAGGGTTTAACACCGGGGAGCTGTTTTTT. Protein: CASSWTGFNTGELFF.

Only one count was recorded for this clone. This chain connects TRBV7-2 to TRBJ2-1, with 10 bases fitting TRBD2. Germline-derived CDR1 and CDR2 are SGHTA and FQGNSA. The CDR3 has 16 residues. V lost 3 bases and J lost 3; bases outside the gene matches: 5. The CDR3 DNA follows: TGTGCCAGCAGCTTTACGGGACTAGCGTACTACAATGAGCAGTTCTTC. Its translation is CASSFTGLAYYNEQFF.

This clone came up once. The J gene is TRBJ2-5, the V gene TRBV19, with D perhaps TRBD1 (6 bases). Germline V gene sequence: CDR1 LNHDA, CDR2 SQIVND (reference sequence). The CDR3 covers 16 residues. The V end lost 5 bases, the J end lost 3 bases, and 19 bases lay between the germline ends. The DNA of the CDR3 is TGTGCCAGTAGTTCATGGACAGAAAGGGGAAAAGAGACCCAGTACTTC. Amino acids: CASSSWTERGKETQYF.

A few counts support this clone. The J gene is TRBJ1-5, the V gene TRBV7-8; D remains unclear. The ends were cut back, 1 base at V and 7 bases at J, with 5 bases in the middle. The CDR3 is 12 residues long. The V gene's germline CDR1 is SGHVS and CDR2 FQNEAQ. The CDR3 nucleotides are TGTGCCAGCAGCTTAGGGTCCCAGCCCCAGCATTTT. This gives the protein CASSLGSQPQHF.

The chain links TRBV27 to TRBJ1-2; 9 positions agree with TRBD1. Germline V gene data show CDR1 as MNHEY and CDR2 as SMNVEV (reference sequence). The CDR3 totals 13 residues. The V segment lost 9 bases and the J segment 6 bases; nucleotides outside the gene matches: 8. The CDR3, as DNA: TGTGCCAGTAAAACCGGGACAGGGAATGGCTACACCTTC. Amino acid sequence: CASKTGTGNGYTF.

The rearrangement links TRBV28 to TRBJ2-7; D is ambiguous. V was pared by 11 bases and J by 0 bases, with 17 bases between. The length of the CDR3 is 14 residues. Germline CDR1 MDHEN, CDR2 SYDVKM. The CDR3 region has the DNA TGTGCCCCGAGACCCCTCCCGAGCTCCTACGAGCAGTACTTC. Amino acids: CAPRPLPSSYEQYF.

The V call is TRBV11-2, the J call TRBJ2-7, with TRBD1 as a possible D gene (6 bases). This CDR3 has 14 residues. V shed 4 bases and J shed 0 bases, with 10 bases lying between them. Germline assignment: CDR1 SGHAT and CDR2 FQNNGV. The CDR3, as DNA: TGTGCCAGCAGCTACAGGGAATTCTCCTACGAGCAGTACTTC. This translates into CASSYREFSYEQYF.